These T cell receptor beta chains were read from a single sample in a study of control samples from healthy donors and cancer patients. Data came from immunoSEQ multiplex PCR; TCRdb stores just in-frame clones and leaves some out. The sample carries around 250,000 clones, more than 65% recorded once. The sequenced sample consisted of PBMCs. The receptors originated from a woman aged 55-69 years with lung cancer. CDR3s include the opening cysteine and the closing phenylalanine or tryptophan. D genes are given only for firm matches. The size field is filled for only some rows; it gives once, few, many or a size class.

j_gene: TRBJ2-3
abundance: NA
d_gene: TRBD1
v_gene: TRBV5-5
CDR3aa: CASTRTGGISTDTQYF
CDR3nt: TGTGCCAGCACCAGAACAGGGGGCATTAGCACAGATACGCAGTATTTT

j_gene: TRBJ1-1
abundance: NA
d_gene: TRBD1
v_gene: TRBV27
CDR3aa: CASSPRTGELRTEAFF
CDR3nt: TGTGCCAGCAGTCCTAGGACAGGGGAATTGAGAACTGAAGCTTTCTTT

j_gene: TRBJ2-7
abundance: few
d_gene: NA
v_gene: TRBV7-9
CDR3aa: CASSLDRPEQYF
CDR3nt: TGTGCCAGCAGCTTAGATAGGCCAGAGCAGTACTTC

j_gene: TRBJ2-5
abundance: NA
d_gene: TRBD1
v_gene: TRBV6-1
CDR3aa: CASSDQQGVETQYF
CDR3nt: TGTGCCAGCAGTGACCAACAGGGGGTGGAGACCCAGTACTTC

j_gene: TRBJ1-4
abundance: NA
d_gene: NA
v_gene: TRBV24-1
CDR3aa: CATSDPQDKLFF
CDR3nt: TGTGCCACCAGTGACCCACAGGATAAACTGTTTTTT

j_gene: TRBJ2-1
abundance: few
d_gene: NA
v_gene: TRBV2
CDR3aa: CASRTGSREQFF
CDR3nt: TGTGCCAGCAGGACGGGTAGCCGTGAGCAGTTCTTC

j_gene: TRBJ2-7
abundance: NA
d_gene: TRBD1
v_gene: TRBV7-9
CDR3aa: CASSWTGEVEQYF
CDR3nt: TGTGCCAGCAGCTGGACAGGGGAGGTCGAGCAGTACTTC

j_gene: TRBJ2-7
abundance: once
d_gene: TRBD2
v_gene: TRBV10-3
CDR3aa: CATGTELAIEQYF
CDR3nt: TGTGCCACCGGGACCGAACTAGCGATCGAGCAGTACTTC

j_gene: TRBJ1-1
abundance: NA
d_gene: NA
v_gene: TRBV28
CDR3aa: CASISAGIRRTEAFF
CDR3nt: TGTGCCAGCATCTCAGCAGGGATACGACGAACTGAAGCTTTCTTT

j_gene: TRBJ2-5
abundance: NA
d_gene: TRBD1
v_gene: TRBV7-8
CDR3aa: CASSLGDRGSETQYF
CDR3nt: TGTGCCAGCAGCTTAGGGGACAGGGGGTCGGAGACCCAGTACTTC

j_gene: TRBJ2-7
abundance: NA
d_gene: TRBD2
v_gene: TRBV5-1
CDR3aa: CASSLAGGSVYEQYF
CDR3nt: TGCGCCAGCAGCTTGGCCGGCGGGAGCGTCTACGAGCAGTACTTC

j_gene: TRBJ1-5
abundance: NA
d_gene: TRBD1
v_gene: TRBV5-8
CDR3aa: CASSWDRGNQPQHF
CDR3nt: TGTGCCAGCAGCTGGGACAGGGGCAATCAGCCCCAGCATTTT

j_gene: TRBJ2-1
abundance: NA
d_gene: NA
v_gene: TRBV5-1
CDR3aa: CASSSLGGGIYNEQFF
CDR3nt: TGCGCCAGCAGCTCCCTGGGTGGGGGTATCTACAATGAGCAGTTCTTC

j_gene: TRBJ2-4
abundance: NA
d_gene: NA
v_gene: TRBV19
CDR3aa: CASSAYREKLENMAFRAKNIQYF
CDR3nt: TGTGCCAGTAGTGCGTACAGGGAGAAATTGGAGAATATGGCCTTTCGAGCCAAAAACATTCAGTACTTC

j_gene: TRBJ1-1
abundance: NA
d_gene: NA
v_gene: TRBV10-3
CDR3aa: CAIRGAGTEAFF
CDR3nt: TGTGCCATCAGGGGGGCGGGCACTGAAGCTTTCTTT

j_gene: TRBJ2-3
abundance: NA
d_gene: TRBD2
v_gene: TRBV5-1
CDR3aa: CASSRSGGPTDTQYF
CDR3nt: TGCGCCAGCAGTAGGAGCGGGGGCCCCACAGATACGCAGTATTTT

j_gene: TRBJ2-2
abundance: NA
d_gene: NA
v_gene: TRBV13
CDR3aa: CASRTIGPGELFF
CDR3nt: TGTGCCAGCAGGACTATAGGGCCCGGGGAGCTGTTTTTT

j_gene: TRBJ1-5
abundance: few
d_gene: NA
v_gene: TRBV6-5
CDR3aa: CASRGLSGLDQPQHF
CDR3nt: TGTGCCAGCAGGGGCCTTTCTGGGTTAGATCAGCCCCAGCATTTT

j_gene: TRBJ2-3
abundance: NA
d_gene: NA
v_gene: TRBV11-2
CDR3aa: CASSFNVGSTDTQYF
CDR3nt: TGTGCCAGCAGCTTTAACGTGGGAAGCACAGATACGCAGTATTTT

j_gene: TRBJ2-7
abundance: NA
d_gene: NA
v_gene: TRBV6-5
CDR3aa: CASSYASQEAYEQYF
CDR3nt: TGTGCCAGCAGTTACGCGAGTCAGGAAGCCTACGAGCAGTACTTC

j_gene: TRBJ2-2
abundance: NA
d_gene: NA
v_gene: TRBV12-3/TRBV12-4
CDR3aa: CASSLGGVGELFF
CDR3nt: TGTGCCAGCAGCCTTGGGGGTGTCGGGGAGCTGTTTTTT

j_gene: TRBJ1-5
abundance: NA
d_gene: NA
v_gene: TRBV5-8
CDR3aa: CASSLYRLSNQPQHF
CDR3nt: TGTGCCAGCAGCTTGTACAGGTTGAGCAATCAGCCCCAGCATTTT

j_gene: TRBJ2-3
abundance: NA
d_gene: TRBD1
v_gene: TRBV7-9
CDR3aa: CASSLRTGTHTADTQYF
CDR3nt: TGTGCCAGCAGCTTAAGGACAGGGACTCATACTGCAGATACGCAGTATTTT

j_gene: TRBJ2-3
abundance: once
d_gene: TRBD2
v_gene: TRBV7-3
CDR3aa: CASSTRTSGTPTDTQYF
CDR3nt: TGTGCCAGCAGCACCCGGACTAGCGGGACGCCCACAGATACGCAGTATTTT

j_gene: TRBJ2-5
abundance: NA
d_gene: NA
v_gene: TRBV3-1/TRBV3-2
CDR3aa: CASSPTGRETQYF
CDR3nt: TGTGCCAGCAGCCCCACGGGGCGGGAGACCCAGTACTTC

j_gene: TRBJ2-4
abundance: many
d_gene: TRBD2
v_gene: TRBV6-5
CDR3aa: CASRASGRHIQYF
CDR3nt: TGTGCCAGCAGAGCAAGCGGGAGACACATTCAGTACTTC

j_gene: TRBJ2-7
abundance: NA
d_gene: NA
v_gene: TRBV6-6
CDR3aa: CASSAPPKGPQYF
CDR3nt: TGTGCCAGCAGTGCCCCACCTAAGGGGCCACAGTACTTC

j_gene: TRBJ1-5
abundance: NA
d_gene: TRBD1
v_gene: TRBV28
CDR3aa: CASRDRGNQPQHF
CDR3nt: TGTGCCAGCAGGGACAGGGGCAATCAGCCCCAGCATTTT

j_gene: TRBJ1-3
abundance: NA
d_gene: NA
v_gene: TRBV4-1
CDR3aa: CASSQGPGPSSGNTIYF
CDR3nt: TGCGCCAGCAGCCAAGGTCCCGGGCCCAGCTCTGGAAACACCATATATTTT

j_gene: TRBJ1-5
abundance: NA
d_gene: TRBD1
v_gene: TRBV5-8
CDR3aa: CASRNWDSSNQPQHF
CDR3nt: TGTGCCAGCAGAAATTGGGACAGTTCCAATCAGCCCCAGCATTTT

j_gene: TRBJ2-1
abundance: NA
d_gene: TRBD2
v_gene: TRBV6-5
CDR3aa: CASSYSRGSYNEQFF
CDR3nt: TGTGCCAGCAGTTACTCGCGGGGGTCCTACAATGAGCAGTTCTTC

j_gene: TRBJ1-5
abundance: NA
d_gene: NA
v_gene: TRBV10-2
CDR3aa: CASSMGHSNQPQHF
CDR3nt: TGCGCCAGCAGTATGGGGCATAGCAATCAGCCCCAGCATTTT

j_gene: TRBJ1-1
abundance: NA
d_gene: NA
v_gene: TRBV5-4
CDR3aa: CASSLAGRNTEAFF
CDR3nt: TGTGCCAGCAGCTTGGCCGGCAGGAACACTGAAGCTTTCTTT

j_gene: TRBJ1-1
abundance: NA
d_gene: NA
v_gene: TRBV10-3
CDR3aa: CAISEGYGNSNTEAFF
CDR3nt: TGTGCCATCAGTGAGGGATATGGGAATTCAAACACTGAAGCTTTCTTT

j_gene: TRBJ2-7
abundance: NA
d_gene: TRBD2
v_gene: TRBV4-2
CDR3aa: CASSQDIGTSGYEQYF
CDR3nt: TGTGCCAGCAGCCAAGATATCGGGACTAGCGGTTACGAGCAGTACTTC

j_gene: TRBJ2-7
abundance: NA
d_gene: TRBD1
v_gene: TRBV6-6
CDR3aa: CASSAGTAYEQYF
CDR3nt: TGTGCCAGCAGTGCCGGGACAGCCTACGAGCAGTACTTC

j_gene: TRBJ1-3
abundance: NA
d_gene: NA
v_gene: TRBV3-1/TRBV3-2
CDR3aa: CASSQARITLSGNTIYF
CDR3nt: TGTGCCAGCAGCCAAGCTAGGATAACCCTCTCTGGAAACACCATATATTTT

j_gene: TRBJ2-2
abundance: NA
d_gene: NA
v_gene: TRBV6-5
CDR3aa: CASSYPGGGELFF
CDR3nt: TGTGCCAGCAGTTACCCCGGGGGAGGGGAGCTGTTTTTT

j_gene: TRBJ2-1
abundance: once
d_gene: TRBD2
v_gene: TRBV27
CDR3aa: CASSLSVLASYNEQFF
CDR3nt: TGTGCCAGCAGTTTATCAGTACTAGCGTCCTACAATGAGCAGTTCTTC

j_gene: TRBJ1-5
abundance: NA
d_gene: NA
v_gene: TRBV6-5
CDR3aa: CASSYSFGQDQPQHF
CDR3nt: TGTGCCAGCAGTTACTCTTTCGGGCAGGATCAGCCCCAGCATTTT

j_gene: TRBJ2-1
abundance: NA
d_gene: TRBD2
v_gene: TRBV28
CDR3aa: CASRPGLAGGFARYNEQFF
CDR3nt: TGTGCCAGCAGACCGGGACTAGCGGGAGGGTTCGCCCGATACAATGAGCAGTTCTTC

j_gene: TRBJ2-1
abundance: NA
d_gene: TRBD1
v_gene: TRBV9
CDR3aa: CASSVVDRGSRGNEQFF
CDR3nt: TGTGCCAGCAGCGTAGTTGACAGGGGGTCTCGGGGCAATGAGCAGTTCTTC

j_gene: TRBJ1-2
abundance: NA
d_gene: NA
v_gene: TRBV28
CDR3aa: CASSPLRTLASGYTF
CDR3nt: TGTGCCAGCAGTCCCCTCAGGACCCTCGCCAGCGGCTACACCTTC

j_gene: TRBJ1-4
abundance: NA
d_gene: TRBD1
v_gene: TRBV19
CDR3aa: CASSSGTDNEKLFF
CDR3nt: TGTGCCAGTAGCTCCGGGACAGATAATGAAAAACTGTTTTTT

j_gene: TRBJ1-1
abundance: NA
d_gene: NA
v_gene: TRBV7-2
CDR3aa: CASFRRPKIGEAFF
CDR3nt: TGTGCCAGCTTCAGACGCCCGAAAATTGGTGAAGCTTTCTTT

j_gene: TRBJ1-6
abundance: NA
d_gene: TRBD1
v_gene: TRBV5-1
CDR3aa: CASSLGTGTGNSPLHF
CDR3nt: TGCGCCAGCAGCTTGGGGACAGGGACGGGTAATTCACCCCTCCACTTT

j_gene: TRBJ1-1
abundance: NA
d_gene: TRBD1
v_gene: TRBV20-1
CDR3aa: CSASGQAEAFF
CDR3nt: TGCAGTGCTAGTGGACAGGCCGAAGCTTTCTTT

j_gene: TRBJ2-1
abundance: NA
d_gene: NA
v_gene: TRBV27
CDR3aa: CASSLRAGWENEQFF
CDR3nt: TGTGCCAGCAGTTTACGAGCGGGCTGGGAAAATGAGCAGTTCTTC

j_gene: TRBJ2-7
abundance: NA
d_gene: TRBD1
v_gene: TRBV28
CDR3aa: CASSGGTGGSILREQYF
CDR3nt: TGTGCCAGCAGTGGGGGAACAGGGGGCTCCATACTACGAGAGCAGTACTTC

j_gene: TRBJ2-2
abundance: NA
d_gene: NA
v_gene: TRBV5-1
CDR3aa: CASTLSSGGTGELFF
CDR3nt: TGCGCCAGCACTCTGAGTAGCGGTGGCACCGGGGAGCTGTTTTTT

j_gene: TRBJ2-2
abundance: NA
d_gene: TRBD2
v_gene: TRBV5-1
CDR3aa: CASSLAEKRGPNTGELFF
CDR3nt: TGCGCCAGCAGCTTGGCCGAAAAGCGGGGACCGAACACCGGGGAGCTGTTTTTT

j_gene: TRBJ2-3
abundance: NA
d_gene: TRBD1
v_gene: TRBV18
CDR3aa: CASSPTGFGTDTQYF
CDR3nt: TGTGCCAGCTCACCGACAGGGTTTGGCACAGATACGCAGTATTTT

j_gene: TRBJ2-1
abundance: NA
d_gene: TRBD1
v_gene: TRBV4-1
CDR3aa: CASSQGYRDSNEQFF
CDR3nt: TGCGCCAGCAGCCAAGGATACAGGGACAGCAATGAGCAGTTCTTC

j_gene: TRBJ2-3
abundance: NA
d_gene: TRBD2
v_gene: TRBV9
CDR3aa: CASSVGLAVTTDTQYF
CDR3nt: TGTGCCAGCAGCGTAGGCCTAGCGGTCACCACAGATACGCAGTATTTT

j_gene: TRBJ2-1
abundance: NA
d_gene: TRBD1
v_gene: TRBV9
CDR3aa: CASSVGSGGSYNEQFF
CDR3nt: TGTGCCAGCAGCGTAGGGTCAGGGGGCTCCTACAATGAGCAGTTCTTC